This is a list of T cell receptor beta chains from one sample in a study of blood T cell repertoires in COVID-19. TCRdb's copy holds only in-frame clones and misses some; the assay was immunoSEQ multiplex PCR. The sample yields 310,000 or so clones, around 89% seen once. Sequences were obtained from PBMCs or T cells enriched from blood (not recorded which). These receptors were obtained from a woman aged 18-30 years with acute COVID-19. CDR3s include the opening cysteine and the closing phenylalanine or tryptophan. The D gene is left open where the match is weak. Clone size is shown for a subset of rows, as once, few, many or a class of expanded clone.

size	V	J	D	DNA	CDR3
-	TRBV2	TRBJ2-2	TRBD2	TGTGCCAGCATTAATAGACTAGCGGGAAACACCGGGGAGCTGTTTTTT	CASINRLAGNTGELFF
few	TRBV5-1	TRBJ1-2	-	TGCGCCAGCAGCTCAGACAGGATCGATGGCTACACCTTC	CASSSDRIDGYTF
-	TRBV7-2	TRBJ2-1	-	TGTGCCAGCAGCTTAGTATACTCCTACAATGAGCAGTTCTTC	CASSLVYSYNEQFF
-	TRBV4-2	TRBJ2-7	TRBD2	TGTGCCAGCAGCCAAGTCCAACTCAGCGGGAGCTCCTACGAGCAGTACTTC	CASSQVQLSGSSYEQYF
-	TRBV18	TRBJ2-7	-	TGTGCCAGCTCACCATCTAGCTCTCTCTCCTACGAGCAGTACTTC	CASSPSSSLSYEQYF
-	TRBV30	TRBJ1-2	-	TGTGCCTGGAGTGTAGTCGGAAGCGGGGGTTATGGCTACACCTTC	CAWSVVGSGGYGYTF
-	TRBV29-1	TRBJ2-1	TRBD2	TGCAGCGTTCGACTAGCGGGGTCCTACAATGAGCAGTTCTTC	CSVRLAGSYNEQFF
once	TRBV6-6	TRBJ1-2	TRBD1	TGTGCCAGCAGTAAACCGGGACAGGGGATAAGTGGCTACACCTTC	CASSKPGQGISGYTF
-	TRBV3-1/TRBV3-2	TRBJ2-5	-	TGTGCCAGCAGCCAAGAAGTGTACACCCAAGAGACCCAGTACTTC	CASSQEVYTQETQYF
-	TRBV12-3/TRBV12-4	TRBJ2-7	-	TGTGCCAGCAGTTTCAGCTACGAGCAGTACTTC	CASSFSYEQYF
-	TRBV18	TRBJ2-1	TRBD2	TGTGCCAGCTCACCTCGGCTAGCGGGAAATGAGCAGTTCTTC	CASSPRLAGNEQFF